The TCR beta chain under discussion was sequenced for a study of blood T cell repertoires in COVID-19. V gave up 7 bases and J gave up 4 bases, with 13 bases separating them. The CDR3 consists of 13 residues. TCRdb's table, derived via immunoSEQ multiplex PCR, lists solely in-frame clones and lacks some. The sample shows about 20,000 clones, approximately 79% of them seen only once. The V call is TRBV12-3 or TRBV12-4, the J call TRBJ1-1; D not certain. Sequenced input: peripheral blood. The clonotype comes from a man older than 75 with acute or convalescent COVID-19. CDR3 DNA sequence: TGTGCCAGCACCCTTGGTCCGGGCACTGAAGCTTTCTTT. This codes for CASTLGPGTEAFF.